The 18 T cell receptor beta chains listed next were all sequenced from one sample in a study of Graves' ophthalmopathy and Graves' hyperthyroidism. The sequenced template was RNA, covering the TCR beta CDR3 region. Following a first-round RT-PCR that used HTBI primers, a second-round multiplex PCR was carried out. TCRdb reanalysed the multiplex PCR reads using MiXCR and keeps one entry per CDR3 protein. The sample lists 150,000 to 200,000 distinct CDR3 sequences, roughly two fifths seen once, with around 8.9% in the top ten. What was sequenced was peripheral blood. These TCRs come from a man aged 30 to 39 with Graves' ophthalmopathy.

There are many counts of this clonotype. This chain joins TRBV6-5 and TRBJ1-1; 7 positions match TRBD1. Trimming cost V 6 bases and J 5 bases; bases outside gene matches: 18. Germline CDR1 is MNHEY and CDR2 is SVGAGI. The CDR3 runs to 17 residues. In nucleotides, the CDR3 is TGTGCCAGCAGCTTACCCCCCTACAGGGGCGGGAGGACTGAAGCTTTCTTT. Amino acid sequence: CASSLPPYRGGRTEAFF.

This clonotype was seen repeatedly, ten times or more. The V call is TRBV6-1, the J call TRBJ1-5, with TRBD1 as a possible D gene (5 bases). The CDR3 runs 16 residues. The germline V and J ends were trimmed by 6 bases and 6 bases, with 21 bases remaining between them. Germline loops: CDR1 MNHNS, CDR2 SASEGT. The CDR3 loop reads CASRRGYGGNGQPQHF. The CDR3 region has the DNA TGTGCCAGCAGGAGGGGATATGGGGGAAACGGTCAGCCCCAGCATTTT.

V usage is TRBV28 and J usage is TRBJ1-2; maybe TRBD1 (6 bases). Germline loops: CDR1 MDHEN, CDR2 SYDVKM. Deletions cut 3 bases from V and 14 bases from J, with 19 bases between. The CDR3 is 13 residues long. The DNA for the CDR3 is TGTGCCAGCAGTTTGGACAGTCTCGACGTTTTGACCTTC. This encodes CASSLDSLDVLTF.

This clonotype was seen many times. The J gene is TRBJ2-2, the V gene TRBV11-2, with TRBD2 as a possible D gene (7 bases). V shed 6 bases and J shed 3 bases, with 20 bases lying between them. The CDR3 length is 17 residues. CDR1 SGHAT and CDR2 FQNNGV come from the germline V gene. The CDR3 loop is CASRRGGGARDTGELFF. The CDR3, as DNA: TGTGCCAGCAGGAGAGGAGGGGGGGCGCGGGACACCGGGGAGCTGTTTTTT.

This clonotype has a handful of counts. The V call is TRBV6-1, the J call TRBJ2-2, with 13 bases that match TRBD2. V lost 7 bases, J lost 5 bases, and 4 bases stayed unmatched. CDR1 MNHNS and CDR2 SASEGT come from the germline V gene. The length of the CDR3 is 15 residues. CDR3 nucleotides: TGTGCCAGCACCTGGACTAGCGGGAGAACCGGGGAGCTGTTTTTT. Translation gives CASTWTSGRTGELFF.

This clonotype was picked up many times. The V call is TRBV12-3 or TRBV12-4, the J call TRBJ1-5, with 8 bases matching TRBD1. The CDR3 covers 16 residues. J lost 6 bases, V lost 6 bases, and 13 bases had no gene match. The CDR3, as DNA: TGTGCCAGCAGATCCGCCGCAGGGGGCGACGCTCAGCCCCAGCATTTT. Translating gives CASRSAAGGDAQPQHF.

This clonotype was counted many times. The chain links TRBV20-1 to TRBJ2-7; maybe TRBD2 (5 bases). V shed 3 bases and J shed 0 bases, with 6 bases lying between them. Looked up from germline, CDR1 is DFQATT and CDR2 is SNEGSKA (reference sequence). This CDR3 has 12 amino acids. The CDR3 bases are TGCAGTGCTAGGACTATCTCCTACGAGCAGTACTTC. It codes for CSARTISYEQYF.

The chain couples TRBV28 to TRBJ2-7; D possibly corresponds to TRBD2 (6 bases). This CDR3 spans 14 amino acids. The germline V and J ends were trimmed by 7 bases and 3 bases, with 16 bases remaining between them. Per the germline V gene, CDR1 is MDHEN and CDR2 is SYDVKM. This CDR3 is CASTPGGGNYEQYF. DNA for the CDR3: TGTGCCAGCACCCCGGGTGGAGGGAACTACGAGCAGTACTTC.

This clonotype was recorded at least ten times. V is TRBV6-5 and J is TRBJ1-1; D possibly corresponds to TRBD1 (5 bases). Trimming shortened V by 6 bases and J by 3 bases, and 14 bases separated the two germline ends. CDR1 is MNHEY and CDR2 is SVGAGI in the germline V gene. CDR3 length equals 14 residues. In nucleotides, the CDR3 is TGTGCCAGCAGAGGGGCGGGGGGTGACACTGAAGCTTTCTTT. This codes for CASRGAGGDTEAFF.

This chain links TRBV6-2 or TRBV6-3 with TRBJ2-2; possibly TRBD1 or TRBD2 for D (5 bases each). V was shortened by 6 bases and J by 6 bases, with 14 bases between the two germline ends. The V gene's germline CDR1 is MNHEY and CDR2 SVGEGT. The CDR3 totals 14 residues. In nucleotides, the CDR3 is TGTGCCAGCAGCTCCTTCGGGACCTCCGGGGAGCTGTTTTTT. Residues: CASSSFGTSGELFF.

The rearrangement uses TRBV28 and TRBJ2-7, with D perhaps TRBD1 (6 bases). The CDR3 is 15 amino acids. CDR1 is MDHEN and CDR2 is SYDVKM in the germline V gene. Trimming shortened V by 4 bases and J by 3 bases, and 16 bases separated the two germline ends. CDR3 loop: CASSSSSGQLYEQYF. DNA of the CDR3: TGTGCCAGCAGTTCCTCCTCCGGACAGCTCTACGAGCAGTACTTC.

This chain uses TRBV19 with TRBJ2-5, with 11 bases lining up with TRBD1. This CDR3 has 15 residues. V was clipped by 6 bases and J by 7 bases; unmatched bases: 10. Looked up from germline, CDR1 is LNHDA and CDR2 is SQIVND (reference sequence). CDR3 region: CASSPKDRGHGTQYF. The CDR3 DNA is TGTGCCAGTAGCCCTAAGGACAGGGGGCACGGGACCCAGTACTTC.

The rearrangement joins TRBV7-2 to TRBJ2-5, with 7 bases lining up with TRBD2. Germline V gene data show CDR1 as SGHTA and CDR2 as FQGNSA. This CDR3 has 11 amino acids. The trim removed 3 bases at V and 14 bases at J, leaving 6 bases unmatched. CDR3 sequence: CASSFGLVTYF. In DNA, the CDR3 is TGTGCCAGCAGCTTCGGACTAGTTACCTACTTC.

This clonotype has a count of ten or more. The chain has TRBV6-2 or TRBV6-3 and TRBJ2-2; 7 bases are shared with TRBD2. Germline V lookup: CDR1 MNHEY, CDR2 SVGEGT. The CDR3 has 14 amino acids. The J segment lost 3 bases and the V segment lost 9 bases, leaving 7 bases of the junction unmatched. CDR3 nucleotide sequence: TGTGCCAGTTGCGTAGCGGGTCACACCGGGGAGCTGTTTTTT. The encoded protein is CASCVAGHTGELFF.

This clonotype was detected many times. The chain links TRBV7-2 to TRBJ2-5; D not resolved. Germline V gene data show CDR1 as SGHTA and CDR2 as FQGNSA. Between the trimmed V and J ends, which lost 4 bases and 1 base, there was a span of 7 bases. The CDR3 has 13 residues. The CDR3 coding sequence is TGTGCCAGCAGCTCCAACCCCCAAGAGACCCAGTACTTC. This encodes CASSSNPQETQYF.

This clonotype was counted between two and nine times. The genes are TRBV12-3 or TRBV12-4 and TRBJ2-5; possible D gene TRBD2, 7 bases. Deletions cut 5 bases from V and 2 bases from J, with 12 bases between. The CDR3 runs to 14 residues. CDR3 bases: TGTGCCAGCAGTCTGGGGGGGGCGCAAGAGACCCAGTACTTC. Residues: CASSLGGAQETQYF.

At least ten counts were recorded for this clonotype. This rearrangement joins TRBV28 to TRBJ1-5; D perhaps matches TRBD1 (5 bases). Trimming took off 5 bases at V and 1 base at J, with 18 bases between the two ends. Germline assignment: CDR1 MDHEN and CDR2 SYDVKM. The CDR3 totals 17 residues. DNA of the CDR3: TGTGCCAGCAGTCCCAGGGCCCCGGCGGAAAGCAATCAGCCCCAGCATTTT. This gives the protein CASSPRAPAESNQPQHF.

This clonotype was recorded many times. The chain carries TRBV30 and TRBJ2-2, with D unclear. Germline assignment: CDR1 GTSNPN and CDR2 SVGIG (reference sequence). Trimming pared 5 bases from V and 5 bases from J, leaving 6 bases between. CDR3 length equals 11 residues. CDR3 loop: CAWGPTGELFF. CDR3 coding DNA: TGTGCCTGGGGGCCGACCGGGGAGCTGTTTTTT.